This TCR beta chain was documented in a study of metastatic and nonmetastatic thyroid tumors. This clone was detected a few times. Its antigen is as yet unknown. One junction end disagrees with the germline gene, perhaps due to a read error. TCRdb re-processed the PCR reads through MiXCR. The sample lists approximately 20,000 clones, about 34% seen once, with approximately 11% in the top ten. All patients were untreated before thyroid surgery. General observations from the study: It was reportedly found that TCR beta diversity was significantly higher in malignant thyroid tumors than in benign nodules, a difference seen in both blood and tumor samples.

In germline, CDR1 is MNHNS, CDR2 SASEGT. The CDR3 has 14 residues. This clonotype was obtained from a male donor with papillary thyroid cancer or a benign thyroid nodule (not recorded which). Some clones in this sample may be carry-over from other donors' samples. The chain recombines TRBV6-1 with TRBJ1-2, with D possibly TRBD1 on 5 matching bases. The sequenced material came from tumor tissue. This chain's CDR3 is CASRTINGSRGYAF. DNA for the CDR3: TGTGCCAGCAGGACCATTAACGGGTCTCGGGGCTACGCCTTC.